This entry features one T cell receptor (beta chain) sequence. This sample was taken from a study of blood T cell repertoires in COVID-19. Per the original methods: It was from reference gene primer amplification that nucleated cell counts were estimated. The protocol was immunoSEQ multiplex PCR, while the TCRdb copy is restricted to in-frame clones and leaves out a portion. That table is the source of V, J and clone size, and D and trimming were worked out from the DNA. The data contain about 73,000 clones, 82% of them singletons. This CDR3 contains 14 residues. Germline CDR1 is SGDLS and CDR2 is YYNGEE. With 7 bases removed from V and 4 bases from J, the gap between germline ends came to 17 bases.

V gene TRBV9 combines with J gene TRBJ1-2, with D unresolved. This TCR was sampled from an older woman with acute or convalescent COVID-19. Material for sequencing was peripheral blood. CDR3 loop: CASSGYIRGYGYTF. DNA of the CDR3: TGTGCCAGCTCCGGCTATATTAGAGGCTATGGCTACACCTTC.